The 9 T cell receptor beta chains below come from one sample, sequenced in a study of blood T cells in healthy people across ages. Next came a second PCR, run for about 6 to 11 cycles, which used a sample-barcoded 5' primer along with a J-beta primer mix. From the 5' RACE reads, TCRdb called clonotypes with MiXCR, one entry per CDR3 protein. The sample lists 1.4 million or so distinct CDR3 sequences, approximately 43% occurring once. Sequenced: blood. The receptors come from a woman under 30 in good health.

The chain employs TRBV29-1 and TRBJ2-2; TRBD1 matches 10 bases. In germline, CDR1 is SQVTM, CDR2 ANQGSEA. Trimming removed 4 bases from V and 5 bases from J; junction bases left unmatched: 4. The length of the CDR3 is 14 residues. CDR3 DNA: TGCAGCGTTGCCGGGACAGGGGTAACCGGGGAGCTGTTTTTT. Protein: CSVAGTGVTGELFF.

On this clonotype itself: A read error may produce the germline difference seen at one junction end. The chain carries TRBV29-1 and TRBJ2-4, with D possibly TRBD1 on 6 matching bases. Gene TRBJ2-5 matches the end of the DNA better, so the J call may be wrong. The length of the CDR3 is 14 residues. In germline, CDR1 is SQVTM, CDR2 ANQGSEA. CDR3 amino acids: CGVPFPGHQETQYF. CDR3 bases: TGCGGCGTTCCCTTTCCGGGACATCAAGAGACCCAGTACTTC.

V usage is TRBV7-9 and J usage is TRBJ2-1; 7 bases match TRBD2. The CDR3 contains 15 residues. CDR1 and CDR2 (germline): SEHNR, FQNEAQ (reference sequence). V dropped 5 bases and J dropped 4; count of bases not matched to a gene: 8. CDR3 coding DNA: TGTGCCAGCAGCCAGACTAGCTTTTTTTACAATGAGCAGTTCTTC. This encodes CASSQTSFFYNEQFF.

A few counts support this clonotype. This chain joins TRBV7-9 and TRBJ2-2; tentatively, D is TRBD1 (6 bases). Germline V CDR1 and CDR2: SEHNR, FQNEAQ (reference sequence). CDR3 length: 15 amino acids. The V gene lost 7 bases and the J gene lost 3 bases, with 15 bases spanning the gap. CDR3 nucleotides: TGTGCCAGCACCAAAACAGGGTTCGACACCGGGGAGCTGTTTTTT. Amino acids: CASTKTGFDTGELFF.

J is TRBJ2-7 and V is TRBV29-1; 9 bases fit TRBD1. The germline V gene encodes CDR1 SQVTM and CDR2 ANQGSEA. There are 14 residues in the CDR3. The V segment lost 5 bases and the J segment 6 bases; nucleotides outside the gene matches: 11. The CDR3 nucleotides read TGCAGCGTTTCCACCGGGACAGGGACTTTCGAGCAGTACTTC. This translates into CSVSTGTGTFEQYF.

This clonotype was recorded a few times. V gene TRBV4-3 combines with J gene TRBJ2-7; D call uncertain. CDR1 and CDR2 (germline): LGHNA, YSLEER. V lost 1 base and J 6 bases, leaving 13 bases between the germline ends. The CDR3 has 14 residues. The CDR3 DNA follows: TGCGCCAGCAGCCAAGGGGCGGTCGGTTTCGAGCAGTACTTC. Protein product: CASSQGAVGFEQYF.

This chain uses TRBV7-9 with TRBJ2-4; D unresolved. Per the germline V gene, CDR1 is SEHNR and CDR2 is FQNEAQ (reference sequence). The CDR3 length is 17 residues. Deletions cut 5 bases from V and 0 bases from J, with 17 bases between. The CDR3 loop is CASSPPWAVVAKNIQYF. Here the CDR3 DNA reads TGTGCCAGCAGCCCCCCCTGGGCGGTTGTAGCCAAAAACATTCAGTACTTC.

The chain has TRBV9 and TRBJ2-2; D is unresolved. The V gene's germline CDR1 is SGDLS and CDR2 YYNGEE. The CDR3 extends over 15 amino acids. Trimming stripped 0 bases from V and 3 bases from J, with 9 bases between. The CDR3 sequence is CASSVVGQYTGELFF. The CDR3 bases are TGTGCCAGCAGCGTAGTGGGCCAGTACACCGGGGAGCTGTTTTTT. The full variable domain, its missing parts supplied by reference TRBV9 and TRBJ2-2, is DSGVTQTPKHLITATGQRVTLRCSPRSGDLSVYWYQQSLDQGLQFLIQYYNGEERAKGNILERFSAQQFPDLHSELNLSSLELGDSALYFCASSVVGQYTGELFFGEGSRLTVL.

This clonotype was recorded many times. J is TRBJ2-1 and V is TRBV6-5; 7 bases agree with TRBD1. This CDR3 comprises 15 residues. CDR1 and CDR2 (germline): MNHEY, SVGAGI. Unmatched junction bases numbered 11, after V lost 6 bases and J lost 6 bases. CDR3 bases: TGTGCCAGCAGCCCGGGACAGTCGTCGGGCAATGAGCAGTTCTTC. Encoded protein: CASSPGQSSGNEQFF.